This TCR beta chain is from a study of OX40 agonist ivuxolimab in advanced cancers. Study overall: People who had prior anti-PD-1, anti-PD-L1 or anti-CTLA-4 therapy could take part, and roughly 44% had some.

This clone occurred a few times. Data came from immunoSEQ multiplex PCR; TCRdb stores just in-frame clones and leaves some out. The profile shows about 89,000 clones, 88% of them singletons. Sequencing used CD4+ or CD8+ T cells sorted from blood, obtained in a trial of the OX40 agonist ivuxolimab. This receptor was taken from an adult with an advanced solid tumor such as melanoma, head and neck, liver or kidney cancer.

The CDR3 DNA sequence: TGTGCCAGTAGTAGGGGACAGGGGGCGAACACCGGGGAGCTGTTTTTT. Residues: CASSRGQGANTGELFF. The J gene is TRBJ2-2, the V gene TRBV19, with 11 bases lining up with TRBD1. The length of the CDR3 is 16 residues. V was pared by 4 bases and J by 0 bases, with 1 base of the junction left unmatched. CDR1 LNHDA and CDR2 SQIVND come from the germline V gene (reference sequence).